This T cell receptor (beta chain) was recovered during a study of blood T cell repertoires in COVID-19. Study as a whole: PBMCs, B-cell-depleted T cells, or T cells provided the cDNA or gDNA that made up the material.

Sequencing was performed with immunoSEQ multiplex PCR; in TCRdb, only in-frame clones are kept and a portion is missing. The sample consists of over 300,000 clones, about 90% of them appearing once. This CDR3 comprises 12 residues. Germline values: CDR1 SGDLS, CDR2 YYNGEE. V was pared by 3 bases and J by 9 bases, with 10 bases between. The rearrangement uses TRBV9 and TRBJ2-1, with a tentative D call TRBD2 (5 bases). Material: peripheral blood. The receptor was isolated from a man aged 18 to 30 with active or convalescent COVID-19. This CDR3 reads CASSAGLSEQFF. CDR3 bases: TGTGCCAGCAGCGCTGGACTCTCTGAGCAGTTCTTC. The full variable domain, with the rest looked up from reference TRBV9 and TRBJ2-1, is DSGVTQTPKHLITATGQRVTLRCSPRSGDLSVYWYQQSLDQGLQFLIQYYNGEERAKGNILERFSAQQFPDLHSELNLSSLELGDSALYFCASSAGLSEQFFGPGTRLTVL.